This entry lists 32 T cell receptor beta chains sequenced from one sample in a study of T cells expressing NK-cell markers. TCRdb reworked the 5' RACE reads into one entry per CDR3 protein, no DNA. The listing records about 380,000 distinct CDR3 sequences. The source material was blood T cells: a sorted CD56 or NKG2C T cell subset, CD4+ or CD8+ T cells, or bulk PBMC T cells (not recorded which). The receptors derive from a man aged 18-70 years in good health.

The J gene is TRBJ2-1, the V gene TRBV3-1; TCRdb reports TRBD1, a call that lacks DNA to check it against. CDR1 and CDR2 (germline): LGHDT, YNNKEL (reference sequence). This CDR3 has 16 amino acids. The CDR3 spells CASSRPGGGGNNEQFF.

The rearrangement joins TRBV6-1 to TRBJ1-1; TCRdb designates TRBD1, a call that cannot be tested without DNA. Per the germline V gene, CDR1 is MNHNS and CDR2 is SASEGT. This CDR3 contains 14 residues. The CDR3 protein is CASSQVVSGDEAFF.

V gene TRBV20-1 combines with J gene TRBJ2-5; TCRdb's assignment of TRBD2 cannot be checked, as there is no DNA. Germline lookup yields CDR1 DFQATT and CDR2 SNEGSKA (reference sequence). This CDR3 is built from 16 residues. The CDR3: CSARVLAGGVRETQYF.

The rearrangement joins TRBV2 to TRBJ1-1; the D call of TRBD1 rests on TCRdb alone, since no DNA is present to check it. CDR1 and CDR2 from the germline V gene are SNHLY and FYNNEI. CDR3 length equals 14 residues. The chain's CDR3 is CASSRDRRYTEAFF. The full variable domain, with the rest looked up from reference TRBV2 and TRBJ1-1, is EPEVTQTPSHQVTQMGQEVILRCVPISNHLYFYWYRQILGQKVEFLVSFYNNEISEKSEIFDDQFSVERPDGSNFTLKIRSTKLEDSAMYFCASSRDRRYTEAFFGQGTRLTVV.

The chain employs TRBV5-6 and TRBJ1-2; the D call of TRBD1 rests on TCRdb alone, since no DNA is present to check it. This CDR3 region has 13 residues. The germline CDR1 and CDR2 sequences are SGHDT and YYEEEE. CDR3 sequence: CASRAPGQGVYTF.

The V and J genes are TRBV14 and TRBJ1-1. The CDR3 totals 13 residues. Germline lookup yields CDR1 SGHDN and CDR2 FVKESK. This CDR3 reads CASSQELNTEAFF. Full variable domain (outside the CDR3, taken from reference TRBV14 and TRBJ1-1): EAGVTQFPSHSVIEKGQTVTLRCDPISGHDNLYWYRRVMGKEIKFLLHFVKESKQDESGMPNNRFLAERTGGTYSTLKVQPAELEDSGVYFCASSQELNTEAFFGQGTRLTVV.

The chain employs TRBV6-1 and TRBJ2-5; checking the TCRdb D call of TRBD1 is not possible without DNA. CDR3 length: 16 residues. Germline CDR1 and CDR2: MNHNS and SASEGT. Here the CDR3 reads CASRSHPGTWLETQYF.

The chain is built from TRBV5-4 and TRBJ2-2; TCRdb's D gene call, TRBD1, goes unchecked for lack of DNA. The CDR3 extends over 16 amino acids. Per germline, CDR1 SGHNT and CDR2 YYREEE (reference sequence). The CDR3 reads CASSQGQGAGSGELFF. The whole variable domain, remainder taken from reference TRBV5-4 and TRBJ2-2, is ETGVTQSPTHLIKTRGQQVTLRCSSQSGHNTVSWYQQALGQGPQFIFQYYREEENGRGNFPPRFSGLQFPNYSSELNVNALELDDSALYLCASSQGQGAGSGELFFGEGSRLTVL.

The CDR3 loop reads CASRDSWSGANVLTF. The chain couples TRBV27 to TRBJ2-6; TCRdb picks TRBD1, but there is no DNA to check that call. Germline V gene data show CDR1 as MNHEY and CDR2 as SMNVEV (reference sequence). The CDR3 totals 15 residues.

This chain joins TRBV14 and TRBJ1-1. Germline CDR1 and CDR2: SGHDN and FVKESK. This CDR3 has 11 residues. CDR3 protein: CASSQGVKAFF.

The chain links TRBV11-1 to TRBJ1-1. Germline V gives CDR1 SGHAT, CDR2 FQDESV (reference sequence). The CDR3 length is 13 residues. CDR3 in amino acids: CASSLDRRTEAFF.

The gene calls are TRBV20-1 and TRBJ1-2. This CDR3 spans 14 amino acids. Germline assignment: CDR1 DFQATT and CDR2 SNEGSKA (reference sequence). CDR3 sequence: CSARGRLANYGYTF.

This CDR3 is CASSVRTDGYEQYF. The rearrangement joins TRBV9 to TRBJ2-7; the TRBD1 assignment by TCRdb is unverifiable without DNA. The CDR3 consists of 14 residues. Germline V gives CDR1 SGDLS, CDR2 YYNGEE. The full variable domain, with the rest looked up from reference TRBV9 and TRBJ2-7, is DSGVTQTPKHLITATGQRVTLRCSPRSGDLSVYWYQQSLDQGLQFLIQYYNGEERAKGNILERFSAQQFPDLHSELNLSSLELGDSALYFCASSVRTDGYEQYFGPGTRLTVT.

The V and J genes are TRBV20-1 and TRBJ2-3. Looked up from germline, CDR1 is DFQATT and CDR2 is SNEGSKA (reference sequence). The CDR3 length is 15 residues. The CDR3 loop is CSARRPGVVTDTQYF.

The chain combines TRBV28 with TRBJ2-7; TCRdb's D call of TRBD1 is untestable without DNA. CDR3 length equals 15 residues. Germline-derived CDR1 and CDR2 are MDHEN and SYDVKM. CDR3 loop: CASTLIGQGAHEQYF.

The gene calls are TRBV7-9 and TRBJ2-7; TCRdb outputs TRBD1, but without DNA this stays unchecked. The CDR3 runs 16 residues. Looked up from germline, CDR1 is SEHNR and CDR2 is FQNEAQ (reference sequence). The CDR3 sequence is CASSPKGQDLNYEQYF.

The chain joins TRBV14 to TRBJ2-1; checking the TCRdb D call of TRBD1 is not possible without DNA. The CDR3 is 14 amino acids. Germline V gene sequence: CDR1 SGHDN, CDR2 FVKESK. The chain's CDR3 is CASSQNRGRNEQFF.

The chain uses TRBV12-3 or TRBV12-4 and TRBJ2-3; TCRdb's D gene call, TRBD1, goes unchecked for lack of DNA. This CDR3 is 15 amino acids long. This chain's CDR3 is CASSFYRGPTDTQYF.

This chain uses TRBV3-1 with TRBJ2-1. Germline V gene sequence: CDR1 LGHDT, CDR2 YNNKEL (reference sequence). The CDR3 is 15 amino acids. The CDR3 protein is CASSQLSFSYNEQFF.

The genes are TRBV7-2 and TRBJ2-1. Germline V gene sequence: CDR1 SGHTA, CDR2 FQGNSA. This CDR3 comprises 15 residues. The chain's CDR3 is CASSPRRLIYNEQFF.

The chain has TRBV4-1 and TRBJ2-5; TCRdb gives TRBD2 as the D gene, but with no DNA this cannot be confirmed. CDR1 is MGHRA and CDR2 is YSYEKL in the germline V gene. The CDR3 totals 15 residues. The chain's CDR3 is CASSQVASGKETQYF.

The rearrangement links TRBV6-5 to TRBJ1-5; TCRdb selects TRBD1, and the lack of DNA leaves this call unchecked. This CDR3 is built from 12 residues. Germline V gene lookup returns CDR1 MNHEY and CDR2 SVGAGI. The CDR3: CASPGHNQPQHF.

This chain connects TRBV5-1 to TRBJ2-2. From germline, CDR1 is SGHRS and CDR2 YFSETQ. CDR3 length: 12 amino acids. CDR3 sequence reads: CANTADTGELFF.

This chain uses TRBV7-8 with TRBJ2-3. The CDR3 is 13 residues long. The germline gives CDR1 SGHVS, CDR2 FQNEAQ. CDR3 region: CASSSTYTDTQYF.

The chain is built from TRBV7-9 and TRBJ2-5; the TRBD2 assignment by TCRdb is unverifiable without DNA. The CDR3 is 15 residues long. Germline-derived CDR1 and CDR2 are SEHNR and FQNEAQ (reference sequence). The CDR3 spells CASSAGTRGGETQYF.

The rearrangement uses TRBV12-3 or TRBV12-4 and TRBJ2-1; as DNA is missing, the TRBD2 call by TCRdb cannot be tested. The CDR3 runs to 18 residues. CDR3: CASSLRGGALSSYNEQFF.

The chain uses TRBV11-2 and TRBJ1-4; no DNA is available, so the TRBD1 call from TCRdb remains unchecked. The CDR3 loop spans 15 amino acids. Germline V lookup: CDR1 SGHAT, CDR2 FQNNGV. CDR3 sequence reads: CASRPWGGGNEKLFF. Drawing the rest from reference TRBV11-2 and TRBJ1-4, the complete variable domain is EAGVAQSPRYKIIEKRQSVAFWCNPISGHATLYWYQQILGQGPKLLIQFQNNGVVDDSQLPKDRFSAERLKGVDSTLKIQPAKLEDSAVYLCASRPWGGGNEKLFFGSGTQLSVL.

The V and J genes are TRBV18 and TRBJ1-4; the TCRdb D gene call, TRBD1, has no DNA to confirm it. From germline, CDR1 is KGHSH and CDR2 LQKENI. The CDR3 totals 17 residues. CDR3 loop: CASSPTAHLLGNEKLFF.

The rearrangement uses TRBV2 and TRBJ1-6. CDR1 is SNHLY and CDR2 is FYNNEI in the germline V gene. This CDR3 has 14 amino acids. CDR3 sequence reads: CASSEEGTNSPLHF.

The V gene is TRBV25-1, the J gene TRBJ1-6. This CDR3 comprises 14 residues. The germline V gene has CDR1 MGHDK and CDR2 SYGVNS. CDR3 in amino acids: CASSSGSYNSPLHF.

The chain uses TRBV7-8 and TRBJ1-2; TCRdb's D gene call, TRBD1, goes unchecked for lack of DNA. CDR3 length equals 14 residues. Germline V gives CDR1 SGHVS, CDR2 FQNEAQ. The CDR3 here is CASSPRGTSYGYTF.

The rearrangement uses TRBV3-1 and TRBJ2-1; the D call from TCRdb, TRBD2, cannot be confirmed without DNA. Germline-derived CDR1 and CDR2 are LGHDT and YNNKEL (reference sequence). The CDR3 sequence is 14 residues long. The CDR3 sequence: CASSPSGGLGEQFF.